A selection of T cell receptor beta chains follows, all from one sample in a study of post-analysis software for immune sequencing data. TCRdb itself ran the PCR reads through MiXCR, one entry per CDR3 protein. Among about 800,000 distinct CDR3 sequences, 25% to 30% were seen once, and the ten largest hold 0.5% to 0.6%. Sequenced sample: blood. The receptors come from a girl aged 10-17 years with multiple sclerosis. Each CDR3 is given with its conserved first and last residue. The D gene is left open where the match is weak. Not every row has a clone size; where given, it reads once, few, many or a size class.

size,J,V,D,DNA,CDR3
.,TRBJ1-4,TRBV12-3/TRBV12-4,.,TGTGCCAGCAGGCGAGACACTCCCGGTAATGAAAAACTGTTTTTT,CASRRDTPGNEKLFF
.,TRBJ2-3,TRBV28,TRBD1,TGTGCCAGCAGTTTTCAGACAGGGGGTTCATCAGATACGCAGTATTTT,CASSFQTGGSSDTQYF
few,TRBJ2-1,TRBV7-2,TRBD1,TGTGCCAGCAGCACGACAGGGGGCTACAATGAGCAGTTCTTC,CASSTTGGYNEQFF
.,TRBJ2-7,TRBV7-2,.,TGTGCCAGCAGCTTAACCTTCGGTTCCTACGAGCAGTACTTC,CASSLTFGSYEQYF
few,TRBJ2-3,TRBV20-1,TRBD2,TGCAGTGCTCCGCTCCGGGGGGGCGAAGATACGCAGTATTTT,CSAPLRGGEDTQYF
few,TRBJ2-7,TRBV4-3,.,TGCGCCGGCAGCCAAGAGAATTGGCGGCCCTCCTACGAGCAGTACTTC,CAGSQENWRPSYEQYF
many,TRBJ2-5,TRBV7-9,.,TGTGCCAGCAGCCTCCCCCAAGAGACCCAGTACTTC,CASSLPQETQYF
.,TRBJ2-7,TRBV29-1,TRBD1,TGCAGCGTTGGCGGGGGAGGACAGGGGGACTCCTACGAGCAGTACTTC,CSVGGGGQGDSYEQYF
.,TRBJ2-1,TRBV20-1,.,TGCAGTGCTAGAGGGCGGCAGTACAATGAGCAGTTCTTC,CSARGRQYNEQFF
few,TRBJ2-7,TRBV28,.,TGTCTCAGCGGTGGGTCCTCCTACGAGCAGTACTTC,CLSGGSSYEQYF
few,TRBJ2-1,TRBV10-3,.,TGTGCCATCAGTGATGGGGGAATCGATGAGCAGTTCTTC,CAISDGGIDEQFF
.,TRBJ1-5,TRBV12-3/TRBV12-4,TRBD1,TGTGCCAGCAGTATACGGACAGGGAGTGGCAATCAGCCCCAGCATTTT,CASSIRTGSGNQPQHF
.,TRBJ1-5,TRBV18,.,TGTGCCTGCTCACCAAGCAGCGTTTATAGCAATCAGCCCCAGCATTTT,CACSPSSVYSNQPQHF
few,TRBJ2-4,TRBV7-9,.,TGTGCCAGCAGCTCCGACAGGAATCGGCAGTACTTC,CASSSDRNRQYF
.,TRBJ2-5,TRBV7-9,.,TGTGCCAGCAGCCTAGGATGGGGGGCAGAGACCCAGTACTTC,CASSLGWGAETQYF
.,TRBJ2-7,TRBV6-5,TRBD2,TGTGCCAGCAGTTACCCCGGAGCGGGGGGCGGTTCCTCCGAGCAGTACTTC,CASSYPGAGGGSSEQYF
many,TRBJ1-1,TRBV7-9,.,TGTGCCAGCAGCGCAAGGACGGCATTTGAAGCTTTCTTT,CASSARTAFEAFF
few,TRBJ2-1,TRBV5-5,TRBD1,TGTGCCAGCAGCTTGGTAGGGGACAGGGCGAATGAGCAGTTCTTC,CASSLVGDRANEQFF
few,TRBJ1-1,TRBV12-3/TRBV12-4,.,TGTGCCAGCAGTTTATGGGGCCGCCCGAACACTGAAGCTTTCTTT,CASSLWGRPNTEAFF
.,TRBJ2-1,TRBV7-9,TRBD2,TGTGCCAGCAGCCAAATAGACATAGCGGGGGATGGGAACAATGAGCAGTTCTTC,CASSQIDIAGDGNNEQFF
.,TRBJ2-1,TRBV12-3/TRBV12-4,.,TGTGCCGGCAGGGCCCCCTTAAGCGAGAATGAGCAGTTCTTC,CAGRAPLSENEQFF
.,TRBJ2-3,TRBV20-1,.,TGCAGTGCCCCCCGTCTCGGCGCAGGCAGCACAGATACGCAGTATTTT,CSAPRLGAGSTDTQYF
few,TRBJ2-5,TRBV9,.,TGTGCCAGCAGCGTCCGCGGGACGGGGGAGACCCAGTACTTC,CASSVRGTGETQYF
few,TRBJ2-5,TRBV29-1,TRBD1,TGCAGCGTTGAGGGCCTCGGGACAGGAGATGCGTGGGAGACCCAGTACTTC,CSVEGLGTGDAWETQYF
.,TRBJ2-3,TRBV7-9,.,TGTGCCAGCAACTATTACCCTCGGGCGAGCACAGATACGCAGTATTTT,CASNYYPRASTDTQYF
.,TRBJ1-1,TRBV6-4,.,TGTGCCAGCAGTACTGGGGGGGAGCCTCGAGAAGCTTTCTTT,CASSTGGEPREAFF
few,TRBJ1-1,TRBV6-5,.,TGTGCCAGCACCTCCCTTGGCGGGCCGAACACTGAAGCTTTCTTT,CASTSLGGPNTEAFF
.,TRBJ2-5,TRBV20-1,.,TGCAGTGCTATCGGTCAGGCAGAGACCCAGTACTTC,CSAIGQAETQYF
.,TRBJ2-7,TRBV11-2,.,TGTGCCAGCAGTCTACAAACACAGAGGGCTTCCTACGAGCAGTACTTC,CASSLQTQRASYEQYF
.,TRBJ2-1,TRBV10-3,TRBD2,TGTGCCATCAGGCCGGGACTAGCGGGAGAATGGGAGTTCTTC,CAIRPGLAGEWEFF
.,TRBJ2-7,TRBV7-2,.,TGTGCCAGCAGCTTAGATTCTACCCAGTTCGGGTACTTC,CASSLDSTQFGYF
few,TRBJ1-1,TRBV6-6,.,TGTGCCAGCAGTTACGGCAGGGAATCAGAAGCTTTCTTT,CASSYGRESEAFF
many,TRBJ2-5,TRBV29-1,.,TGCAGCGTTGAGGGGATTGGACAGACCCAGTACTTC,CSVEGIGQTQYF
.,TRBJ1-3,TRBV6-5,.,TGTGCCAGCAAGACGGGTCTCTCTGGAAACACCATATATTTT,CASKTGLSGNTIYF
.,TRBJ1-5,TRBV6-1,.,TGTGCCAGCAGTGAAGCGCTGGTGGGGGCGGGCAATCAGCCCCAGCATTTT,CASSEALVGAGNQPQHF
few,TRBJ1-2,TRBV3-1,.,TGTGCCAGCAGCCCGCCCGGGCCAGTAAGTGGCTACACCTTC,CASSPPGPVSGYTF
few,TRBJ2-1,TRBV29-1,.,TGCATCGGGTATTCCTACAATGAGCAGTTCTTC,CIGYSYNEQFF
.,TRBJ2-7,TRBV5-1,.,TGCGCCAGCAGCCCCGATGGGCCTACCCAAACCTACAATGAGCAGTACTTC,CASSPDGPTQTYNEQYF
.,TRBJ2-1,TRBV12-3/TRBV12-4,TRBD2,TGTGCCAGCAGTCCCGATAGCGGGGGGGCCTACAATGAGCAGTTCTTC,CASSPDSGGAYNEQFF
.,TRBJ2-7,TRBV7-2,.,TGTGCCAGCAGCGGATCTGGCGCGGTTCTTTTTGGAGAGCAGTACTTC,CASSGSGAVLFGEQYF
.,TRBJ1-3,TRBV11-2,TRBD1,TGTGCCAGCAGCGTGGGACAGGGGCGTCCTGGAAACACCATATATTTT,CASSVGQGRPGNTIYF
.,TRBJ2-3,TRBV9,TRBD2,TGTGCCAGTAATGGAGGCGGGAGAAACACAGATACGCAGTATTTT,CASNGGGRNTDTQYF
many,TRBJ2-4,TRBV6-1,.,TGTGCCAGCAGTGTTGCACAGCTCCTTATAGCCAAAAACATTCAGTACTTC,CASSVAQLLIAKNIQYF
few,TRBJ2-1,TRBV12-5,TRBD1,TGTGCTAGTGGACCTTCCGGGACAGCCTACAATGAGCAGTTCTTC,CASGPSGTAYNEQFF
.,TRBJ2-3,TRBV7-9,TRBD1,TGTGCCAGCAGCCGCAGGGGGCCGGGAACAGATACGCAGTATTTT,CASSRRGPGTDTQYF
.,TRBJ1-1,TRBV28,TRBD1,TGTGCCAGCAGTTTAGTGGGACAGGGAATCATGAACACTGAAGCTTTCTTT,CASSLVGQGIMNTEAFF
few,TRBJ2-7,TRBV7-9,TRBD1,TGTGCCAGCAGCCACCGGGACAGGGTCTACGAGCAGTACTTC,CASSHRDRVYEQYF
few,TRBJ1-6,TRBV27,.,TGTGCCAGCAGTTTAGCTACAGGGAATTCACCCCTCCACTTT,CASSLATGNSPLHF